This TCR beta chain was identified in a study of graft-versus-host responses after intestinal transplantation. Study background: Every recipient had anti-thymocyte globulin induction and around 3 years of tacrolimus plus steroids. Study-level findings and limits: Recipient bone marrow held GvH clones, some seen earlier in ileum or blood.

Concerning this clone: Its specificity is unknown.

Germline trimming cut 0 bases from V and 0 bases from J; bases unmatched to any gene: 4. The CDR3 has 17 amino acids. CDR1 and CDR2 (germline): SGDLS, YYNGEE. The assay was immunoSEQ multiplex PCR, and TCRdb's table has in-frame clones only and misses some. The table records approximately 86,000 clones, roughly 89% of them present only once. The source of this sequence is a human donor who received an intestinal transplant. The sequencing here drew on unstimulated CD4+ T cells sorted from spleen or lymph node cells, taken before intestinal transplant. The chain couples TRBV9 to TRBJ2-1, with 9 bases matching TRBD2. CDR3 DNA: TGTGCCAGCAGCGTAGTGCCTAGCGGGGTCTCCTACAATGAGCAGTTCTTC. It codes for CASSVVPSGVSYNEQFF.